Sequencing of this TCR beta chain was carried out in a study of shared clonotypes between healthy human individuals. Sequencing used immunoSEQ multiplex PCR; TCRdb keeps in-frame clones, though not all of them. The sample lists 1.6 million or so clones; roughly 96% were seen once. Germline V gene lookup returns CDR1 SGHRS and CDR2 YFSETQ. The CDR3 is made up of 14 amino acids. V lost 6 bases and J 5 bases, leaving 17 bases between the germline ends. The receptor was derived from a man aged 25 to 45 in good health. The gene calls are TRBV5-1 and TRBJ2-5; maybe TRBD1 (6 bases). Sequencing was carried out using naive CD4+ T cells sorted from blood. The subset here: CD45RA+ positively selected. CDR3 amino acids: CASTKITGSETQYF. CDR3 nucleotides: TGCGCCAGCACCAAAATTACAGGGTCGGAGACCCAGTACTTC.